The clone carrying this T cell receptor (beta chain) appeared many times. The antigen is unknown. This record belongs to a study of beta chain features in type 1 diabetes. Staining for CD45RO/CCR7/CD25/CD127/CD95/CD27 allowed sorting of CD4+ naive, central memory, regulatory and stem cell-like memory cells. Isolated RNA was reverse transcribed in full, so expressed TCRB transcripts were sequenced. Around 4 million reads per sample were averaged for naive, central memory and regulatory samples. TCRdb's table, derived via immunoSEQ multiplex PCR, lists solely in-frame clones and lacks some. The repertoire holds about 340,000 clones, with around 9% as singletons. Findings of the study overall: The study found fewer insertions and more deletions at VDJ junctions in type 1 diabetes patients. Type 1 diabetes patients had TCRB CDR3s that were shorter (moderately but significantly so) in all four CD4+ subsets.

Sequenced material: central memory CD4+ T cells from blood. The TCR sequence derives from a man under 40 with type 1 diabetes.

The CDR3 reads CASRATNTGELFF. DNA for the CDR3: TGTGCCAGCAGAGCCACGAACACCGGGGAGCTGTTTTTT. The chain uses TRBV5-4 and TRBJ2-2; no definite D call. The V gene's germline CDR1 is SGHNT and CDR2 YYREEE (reference sequence). This CDR3 region has 13 residues. Trimming removed 5 bases at V and 0 bases at J, with 5 bases between.